This TCR beta chain was observed in a study of chemoradiotherapy in HPV16-positive cancers. Per the germline V gene, CDR1 is MGHRA and CDR2 is YSYEKL. The CDR3 runs 15 residues. J gave up 6 bases and V 1 base, and 6 bases lay outside the gene matches. Here immunoSEQ multiplex PCR was the method, and the copy in TCRdb shows in-frame clones only, minus some. This table has some 16,000 clones, approximately 80% appearing once. The receptor's source is a human donor with HPV-associated anogenital cancer. The V gene is TRBV4-1, the J gene TRBJ1-5, with 7 bases aligning to TRBD1. This sample was gathered from a patient who underwent chemoradiotherapy. The CDR3 DNA is TGCGCCAGCAGCCAAGGCGACAGGGCGATTCAGCCCCAGCATTTT. As protein: CASSQGDRAIQPQHF.